This TCR beta chain was found in a study of blood T cell repertoires in COVID-19. Study context: T cells, B-cell-depleted T cells, or PBMCs provided the cDNA or gDNA that served as material.

Here immunoSEQ multiplex PCR was the method, and the copy in TCRdb shows in-frame clones only, minus some. This sample has roughly 48,000 clones, with roughly four fifths found just once. Germline CDR1 and CDR2: MNHNS and SASEGT. Trimming left V 2 bases short and J 4 bases short, with 9 bases between. The CDR3 sequence is 14 residues long. The sample was peripheral blood. This receptor was obtained from a man aged 35 to 55 with acute or convalescent COVID-19. The chain uses TRBV6-1 and TRBJ1-5; D might be TRBD1 (6 bases). The CDR3 here is CASSETTGNQPQHF. CDR3 sequence (DNA): TGTGCCAGCAGTGAAACGACAGGAAATCAGCCCCAGCATTTT.